Each of the 17 T cell receptor beta chains below was sequenced from the same sample in a study of identical twins. Each CDR3 protein is one row after TCRdb ran MiXCR on the 5' RACE reads. The data hold approximately 700,000 distinct CDR3 sequences, with over 5% observed a single time. Specimen: naive T cells sorted from blood. Receptor source: a man aged 18 to 35 in good health.

This clonotype was recorded at least ten times. This rearrangement joins TRBV11-2 to TRBJ1-1; D unclear. The CDR3 is 15 residues long. Germline CDR1 and CDR2: SGHAT and FQNNGV. V was pared by 0 bases and J by 6 bases, with 14 bases between. The CDR3 DNA reads TGTGCCAGCAGCTTAGATCCAGTAAACGGAGCTGAAGCTTTCTTT. Translated, it gives CASSLDPVNGAEAFF.

This clonotype showed up just a few times. For the CDR3, the DNA is TGTGCCAGTAGTAAAGGGACAGCCGAGACCGGGGAGCTGTTTTTT. Protein product: CASSKGTAETGELFF. The chain recombines TRBV19 with TRBJ2-2; 7 bases match TRBD1. CDR3 length: 15 residues. Unmatched junction bases numbered 7, after V lost 4 bases and J lost 5 bases. Germline CDR1 reads LNHDA; CDR2 reads SQIVND (reference sequence).

Only a few counts were recorded for this clonotype. The V gene is TRBV6-2 or TRBV6-3, the J gene TRBJ2-3; the D call may be TRBD1 or TRBD2 (5 bases each). V lost 6 bases and J lost 4, with 17 bases in between. This CDR3 is built from 15 residues. Germline V gene lookup returns CDR1 MNHEY and CDR2 SVGEGT. The CDR3 DNA reads as TGTGCCAGCAGCAACGGGGCCTCTGCTGCAGATACGCAGTATTTT. It is translated as CASSNGASAADTQYF.

This clonotype was seen at least ten times. The chain couples TRBV25-1 to TRBJ1-1, with 7 bases lining up with TRBD1. The J segment lost 0 bases and the V segment lost 7 bases, leaving 5 bases of the junction unmatched. In germline, CDR1 is MGHDK, CDR2 SYGVNS. This CDR3 has 14 residues. CDR3 residues: CASTRTGVNTEAFF. DNA of the CDR3: TGTGCCAGCACCCGAACAGGGGTGAACACTGAAGCTTTCTTT.

At least ten counts were recorded for this clonotype. This chain joins TRBV20-1 and TRBJ2-5; 14 bases are shared with TRBD2. J lost 3 bases, V lost 4 bases, and 7 bases had no gene match. The CDR3 sequence is 16 residues long. Looked up from germline, CDR1 is DFQATT and CDR2 is SNEGSKA (reference sequence). The CDR3 loop reads CSATGLAGALKETQYF. In nucleotides, the CDR3 is TGCAGTGCTACGGGACTAGCGGGAGCTTTAAAAGAGACCCAGTACTTC.

This clonotype was counted at least ten times. The gene calls are TRBV28 and TRBJ1-4; D unclear. Germline CDR1 is MDHEN and CDR2 is SYDVKM. The ends were cut back, 5 bases at V and 4 bases at J, with 5 bases in the middle. This CDR3 spans 12 amino acids. CDR3 loop: CASSPFNEKLFF. DNA for the CDR3: TGTGCCAGCAGTCCGTTTAATGAAAAACTGTTTTTT.

V usage is TRBV28 and J usage is TRBJ2-2; D may match TRBD1 or TRBD2 (5 bases each). With 3 bases removed from V and 3 bases from J, the gap between germline ends came to 11 bases. CDR1 and CDR2 from the germline V gene are MDHEN and SYDVKM. The CDR3 loop spans 15 amino acids. The DNA of the CDR3 is TGTGCCAGCAGTTTTGGGGGAATTGACACCGGGGAGCTGTTTTTT. Its protein is CASSFGGIDTGELFF.

This clonotype was picked up many times. The V call is TRBV24-1, the J call TRBJ2-5; 7 nucleotides line up with TRBD1. The CDR3 covers 15 residues. The ends lost 6 bases at V and 5 bases at J; junction bases unmatched: 11. Germline loops: CDR1 KGHDR, CDR2 SFDVKD. CDR3 bases: TGTGCCACCAGTCGCAAAGGGGGCGTTTTGGAGACCCAGTACTTC. Its protein product is CATSRKGGVLETQYF.

V and J are TRBV5-6 and TRBJ2-1; no reliable D call. V was pared by 0 bases and J by 0 bases, with 10 bases between. Per germline, CDR1 SGHDT and CDR2 YYEEEE. The CDR3 has 16 amino acids. This CDR3 reads CASSLGAYSSYNEQFF. The CDR3 region has the DNA TGTGCCAGCAGCTTGGGTGCGTATTCCTCCTACAATGAGCAGTTCTTC.

This clonotype was recorded many times. The chain combines TRBV12-3 or TRBV12-4 with TRBJ2-1; the D is unclear. The CDR3 loop spans 12 amino acids. V was trimmed by 5 bases and J by 8 bases, leaving 10 bases between them. The CDR3 sequence is CASSLSEYEQFF. In DNA, the CDR3 is TGTGCCAGCAGTCTTAGTGAGTATGAGCAGTTCTTC.

In its sample, this clonotype was seen once. This chain connects TRBV7-3 to TRBJ2-5; 16 nucleotides match TRBD2. The germline V gene has CDR1 SGHTA and CDR2 FQGTGA. The V segment lost 5 bases and the J segment 3 bases; nucleotides outside the gene matches: 9. This CDR3 contains 18 residues. Here the CDR3 reads CASSPPGLAGGVEETQYF. As DNA, the CDR3 is TGTGCCAGCAGCCCTCCGGGACTAGCGGGAGGGGTCGAAGAGACCCAGTACTTC.

This clonotype has ten or more counts. This rearrangement joins TRBV12-3 or TRBV12-4 to TRBJ1-6; tentative D call: TRBD1 (5 bases). CDR3 length equals 16 residues. V dropped 6 bases and J dropped 7 bases, with 19 bases sitting between them. DNA for the CDR3: TGTGCCAGCAGCCCGAGGGGTGGCAGGGCGAATTCACCCCTCCACTTT. Translation gives CASSPRGGRANSPLHF.

J is TRBJ2-7 and V is TRBV27; TRBD2 agrees at 11 bases. Germline trimming cut 6 bases from V and 3 bases from J; bases unmatched to any gene: 7. Germline values: CDR1 MNHEY, CDR2 SMNVEV (reference sequence). This CDR3 is 15 amino acids long. The DNA for the CDR3 is TGTGCCAGCAGCCAACCCGGGACTAGCGGCTACGAGCAGTACTTC. Translating gives CASSQPGTSGYEQYF.

This clonotype was detected many times. The chain couples TRBV12-3 or TRBV12-4 to TRBJ1-5; 7 bases match TRBD1. The CDR3 consists of 14 residues. The V and J ends lost 5 bases and 6 bases, in that order; junction bases with no gene match: 7. CDR3 sequence (DNA): TGTGCCAGCAGTATAGGGACAGAACGTCAGCCCCAGCATTTT. Encoded protein: CASSIGTERQPQHF.

This clonotype was detected only a few times. This chain connects TRBV18 to TRBJ2-1; D unclear. The CDR3 consists of 15 residues. Germline assignment: CDR1 KGHSH and CDR2 LQKENI. V shed 5 bases and J shed 4 bases, with 15 bases lying between them. CDR3 coding DNA: TGTGCCAGCTCAAGAGACCACTCAGAGTACAATGAGCAGTTCTTC. Its protein is CASSRDHSEYNEQFF.

This clonotype has at least ten counts. CDR3 bases: TGTGCCAGCTCGACAGGGAACGAGACCCAGTACTTC. Encoded protein: CASSTGNETQYF. The genes are TRBV6-5 and TRBJ2-5; the match to TRBD1 covers 7 bases. J lost 5 bases, V lost 8 bases, and 5 bases had no gene match. In germline, CDR1 is MNHEY, CDR2 SVGAGI. The CDR3 sequence is 12 residues long.

The table lists this clonotype with many counts. The V and J genes are TRBV29-1 and TRBJ2-7, with D tentatively TRBD1 or TRBD2 (5 bases each). Trimming removed 6 bases from V and 0 bases from J, with 12 bases in between. The CDR3 has 13 amino acids. Germline V gives CDR1 SQVTM, CDR2 ANQGSEA. The CDR3 region has the DNA TGCAGCGTCGAGGGACGGTTCTCCTACGAGCAGTACTTC. As protein: CSVEGRFSYEQYF.